This T cell receptor beta chain was identified during a study of post-analysis software for immune sequencing data. Presence of unique molecular identifiers characterized the TCR beta cDNA libraries. TCRdb recomputed calls from the PCR reads with MiXCR, one row per CDR3 protein. The sample has fewer than 550,000 distinct CDR3 sequences, roughly 34% seen once. Findings and caveats of the study: Controls had significantly higher normalized Chao1 diversity than multiple sclerosis patients. Controls had lower frequencies than patients of 4 or 5 TRBV segments, which included TRBV5-6, TRBV5-1 and TRBV20-1.

To note about this clonotype: Its matching antigen is unknown.

The V gene end was trimmed by 1 base and the J gene end by 2 bases; junction bases not matched to a gene: 2. CDR1 is MGHDK and CDR2 is SYGVNS in the germline V gene. There are 15 residues in the CDR3. This clonotype originated in a girl aged 2 to 17 with multiple sclerosis. Sequencing input: blood. V is TRBV25-1 and J is TRBJ2-1, with 7 bases aligning to TRBD1. The CDR3 spells CASSESGTAYNEQFF. CDR3 DNA: TGTGCCAGCAGTGAATCCGGGACAGCCTACAATGAGCAGTTCTTC.